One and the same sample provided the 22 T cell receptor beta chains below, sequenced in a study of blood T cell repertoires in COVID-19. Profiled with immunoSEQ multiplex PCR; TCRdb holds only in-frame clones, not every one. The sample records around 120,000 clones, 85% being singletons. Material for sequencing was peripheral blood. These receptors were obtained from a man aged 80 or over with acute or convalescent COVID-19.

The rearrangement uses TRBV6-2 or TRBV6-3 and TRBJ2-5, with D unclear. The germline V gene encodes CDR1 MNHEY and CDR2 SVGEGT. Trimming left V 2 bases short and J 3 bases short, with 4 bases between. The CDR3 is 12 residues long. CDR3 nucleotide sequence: TGTGCCAGCAGTTACCTTAAAGAGACCCAGTACTTC. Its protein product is CASSYLKETQYF.

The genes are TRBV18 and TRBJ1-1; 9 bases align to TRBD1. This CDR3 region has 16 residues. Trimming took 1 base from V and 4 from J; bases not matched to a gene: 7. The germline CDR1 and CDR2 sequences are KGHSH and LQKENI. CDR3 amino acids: CASSPRDRASSTEAFF. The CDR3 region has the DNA TGTGCCAGCTCACCACGGGACAGGGCATCGAGCACTGAAGCTTTCTTT.

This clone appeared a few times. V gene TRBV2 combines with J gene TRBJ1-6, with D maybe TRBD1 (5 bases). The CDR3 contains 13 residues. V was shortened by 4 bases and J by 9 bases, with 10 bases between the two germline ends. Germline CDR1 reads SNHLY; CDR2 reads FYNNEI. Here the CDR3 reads CASSANQGSPLHF. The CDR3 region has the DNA TGTGCCAGCAGTGCAAACCAGGGTTCACCCCTCCACTTT. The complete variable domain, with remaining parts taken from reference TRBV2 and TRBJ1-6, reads EPEVTQTPSHQVTQMGQEVILRCVPISNHLYFYWYRQILGQKVEFLVSFYNNEISEKSEIFDDQFSVERPDGSNFTLKIRSTKLEDSAMYFCASSANQGSPLHFGNGTRLTVT.

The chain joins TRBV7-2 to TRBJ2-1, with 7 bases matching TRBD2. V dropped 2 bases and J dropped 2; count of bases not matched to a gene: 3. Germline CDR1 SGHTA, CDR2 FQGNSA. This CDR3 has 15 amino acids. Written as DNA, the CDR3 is TGTGCCAGCAGCTTACTAGCGGATACCTACAATGAGCAGTTCTTC. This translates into CASSLLADTYNEQFF.

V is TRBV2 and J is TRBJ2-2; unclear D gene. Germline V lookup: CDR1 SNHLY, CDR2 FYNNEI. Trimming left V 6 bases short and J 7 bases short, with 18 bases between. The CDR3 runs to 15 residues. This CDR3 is CASSVQARVGGELFF. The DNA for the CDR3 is TGTGCCAGCAGCGTTCAGGCGCGTGTGGGCGGGGAGCTGTTTTTT.

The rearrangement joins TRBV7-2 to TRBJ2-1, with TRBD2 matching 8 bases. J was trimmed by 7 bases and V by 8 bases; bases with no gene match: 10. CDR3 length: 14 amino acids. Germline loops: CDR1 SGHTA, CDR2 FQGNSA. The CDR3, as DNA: TGTGCCAGCGTTCGTGCGGGGGGTGGGAATGAGCAGTTCTTC. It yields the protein CASVRAGGGNEQFF. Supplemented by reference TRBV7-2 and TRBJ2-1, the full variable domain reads GAGVSQSPSNKVTEKGKDVELRCDPISGHTALYWYRQSLGQGLEFLIYFQGNSAPDKSGLPSDRFSAERTGGSVSTLTIQRTQQEDSAVYLCASVRAGGGNEQFFGPGTRLTVL.

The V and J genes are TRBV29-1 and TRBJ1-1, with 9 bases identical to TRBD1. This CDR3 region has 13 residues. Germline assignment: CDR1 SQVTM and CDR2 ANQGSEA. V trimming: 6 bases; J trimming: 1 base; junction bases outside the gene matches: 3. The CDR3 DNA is TGCAGCGTGGCGGGACAGGGGAACACTGAAGCTTTCTTT. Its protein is CSVAGQGNTEAFF.

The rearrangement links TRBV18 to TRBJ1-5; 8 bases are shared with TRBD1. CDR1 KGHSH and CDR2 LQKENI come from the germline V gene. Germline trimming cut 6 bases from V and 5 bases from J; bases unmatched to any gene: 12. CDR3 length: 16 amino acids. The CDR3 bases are TGTGCCAGCTCGCGAGCATGGACAGGGTCCTATCAGCCCCAGCATTTT. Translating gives CASSRAWTGSYQPQHF.

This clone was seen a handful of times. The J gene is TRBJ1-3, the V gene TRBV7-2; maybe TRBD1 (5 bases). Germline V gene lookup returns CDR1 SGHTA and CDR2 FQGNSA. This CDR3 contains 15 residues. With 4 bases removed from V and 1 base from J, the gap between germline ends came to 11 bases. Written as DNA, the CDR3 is TGTGCCAGCAGCTCGGGGGGAGGGTCTGGAAACACCATATATTTT. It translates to CASSSGGGSGNTIYF. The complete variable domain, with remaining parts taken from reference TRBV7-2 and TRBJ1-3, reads GAGVSQSPSNKVTEKGKDVELRCDPISGHTALYWYRQSLGQGLEFLIYFQGNSAPDKSGLPSDRFSAERTGGSVSTLTIQRTQQEDSAVYLCASSSGGGSGNTIYFGEGSWLTVV.

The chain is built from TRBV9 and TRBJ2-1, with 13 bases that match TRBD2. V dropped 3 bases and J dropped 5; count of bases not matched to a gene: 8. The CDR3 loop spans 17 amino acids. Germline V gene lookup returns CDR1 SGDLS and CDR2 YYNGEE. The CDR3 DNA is TGTGCCAGCAGCGCCTCGGGGACTAGCGGGGCAAACAATGAGCAGTTCTTC. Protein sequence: CASSASGTSGANNEQFF.

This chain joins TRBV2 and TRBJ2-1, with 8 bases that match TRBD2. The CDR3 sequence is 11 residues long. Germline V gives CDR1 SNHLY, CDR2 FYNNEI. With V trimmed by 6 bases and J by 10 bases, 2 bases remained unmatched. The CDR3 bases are TGTGCCAGCAGGTCGGGGGGGGAGCAGTTCTTC. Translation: CASRSGGEQFF.

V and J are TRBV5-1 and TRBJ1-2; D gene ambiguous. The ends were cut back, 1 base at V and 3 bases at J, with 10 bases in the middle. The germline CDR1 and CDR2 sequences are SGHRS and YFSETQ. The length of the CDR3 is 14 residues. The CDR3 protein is CASSLSSQDYGYTF. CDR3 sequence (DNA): TGCGCCAGCAGCTTGTCCTCACAAGACTATGGCTACACCTTC. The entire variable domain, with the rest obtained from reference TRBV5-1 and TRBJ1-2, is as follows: KAGVTQTPRYLIKTRGQQVTLSCSPISGHRSVSWYQQTPGQGLQFLFEYFSETQRNKGNFPGRFSGRQFSNSRSEMNVSTLELGDSALYLCASSLSSQDYGYTFGSGTRLTVV.

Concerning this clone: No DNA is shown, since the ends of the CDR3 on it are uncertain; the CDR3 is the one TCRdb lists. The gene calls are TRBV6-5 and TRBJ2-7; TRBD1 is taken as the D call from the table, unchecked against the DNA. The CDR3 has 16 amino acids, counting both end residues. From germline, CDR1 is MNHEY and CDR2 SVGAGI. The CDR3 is CASSSSSGGRSYEQYF.

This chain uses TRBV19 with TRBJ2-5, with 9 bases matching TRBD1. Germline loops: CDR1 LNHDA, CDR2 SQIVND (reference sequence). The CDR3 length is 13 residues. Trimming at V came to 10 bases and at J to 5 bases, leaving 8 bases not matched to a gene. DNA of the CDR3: TGTGCCACCTCCGGGACAGGGAGCGAGACCCAGTACTTC. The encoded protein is CATSGTGSETQYF.

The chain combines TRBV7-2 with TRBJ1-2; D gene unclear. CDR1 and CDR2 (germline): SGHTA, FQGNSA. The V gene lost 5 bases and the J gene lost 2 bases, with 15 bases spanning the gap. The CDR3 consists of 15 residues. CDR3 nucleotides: TGTGCCAGCAGCCGTGGACGGGAGATAAACTATGGCTACACCTTC. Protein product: CASSRGREINYGYTF.

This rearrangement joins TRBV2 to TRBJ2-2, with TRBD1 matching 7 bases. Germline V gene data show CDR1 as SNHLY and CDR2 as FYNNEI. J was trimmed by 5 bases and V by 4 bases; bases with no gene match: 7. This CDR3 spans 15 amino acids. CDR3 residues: CASSGDSRVTGELFF. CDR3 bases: TGTGCCAGCAGTGGGGACAGCCGTGTTACCGGGGAGCTGTTTTTT.

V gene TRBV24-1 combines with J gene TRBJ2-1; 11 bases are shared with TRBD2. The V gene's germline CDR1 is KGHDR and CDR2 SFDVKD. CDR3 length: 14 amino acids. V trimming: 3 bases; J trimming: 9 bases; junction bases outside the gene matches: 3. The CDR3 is CATSDTSGRSEQFF. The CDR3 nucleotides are TGTGCCACCAGTGATACTAGCGGGAGAAGTGAGCAGTTCTTC.

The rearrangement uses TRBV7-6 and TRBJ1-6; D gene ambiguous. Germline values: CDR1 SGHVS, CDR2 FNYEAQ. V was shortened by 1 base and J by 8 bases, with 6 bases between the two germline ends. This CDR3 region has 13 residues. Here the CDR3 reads CASSLVQDSPLHF. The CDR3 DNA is TGTGCCAGCAGCTTAGTTCAGGATTCACCCCTCCACTTT.

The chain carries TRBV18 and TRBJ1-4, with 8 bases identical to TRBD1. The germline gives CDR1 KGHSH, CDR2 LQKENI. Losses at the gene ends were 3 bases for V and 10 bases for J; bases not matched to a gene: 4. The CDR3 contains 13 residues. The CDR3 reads CASSPPGGRKLFF. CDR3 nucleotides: TGTGCCAGCTCACCCCCAGGGGGCCGAAAACTGTTTTTT.

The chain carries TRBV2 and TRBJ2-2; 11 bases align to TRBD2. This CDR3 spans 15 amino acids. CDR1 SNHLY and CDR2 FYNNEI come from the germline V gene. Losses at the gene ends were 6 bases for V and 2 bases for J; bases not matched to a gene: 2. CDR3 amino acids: CASRGLAANTGELFF. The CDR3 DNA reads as TGTGCCAGCAGGGGACTAGCGGCAAACACCGGGGAGCTGTTTTTT.

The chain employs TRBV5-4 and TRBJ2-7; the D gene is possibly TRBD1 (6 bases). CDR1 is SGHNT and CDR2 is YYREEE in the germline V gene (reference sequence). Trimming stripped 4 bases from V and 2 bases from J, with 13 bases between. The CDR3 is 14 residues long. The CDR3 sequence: CASSARGGPYEQYF. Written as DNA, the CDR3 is TGTGCCAGCAGCGCCCGAGGGGGTCCCTACGAGCAGTACTTC.

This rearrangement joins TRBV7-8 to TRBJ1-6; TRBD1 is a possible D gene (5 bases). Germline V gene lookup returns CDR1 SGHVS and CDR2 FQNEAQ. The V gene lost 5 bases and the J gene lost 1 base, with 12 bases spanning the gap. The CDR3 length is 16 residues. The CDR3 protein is CASSLGRGSYNSPLHF. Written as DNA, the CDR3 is TGTGCCAGCAGCCTGGGTAGGGGATCCTATAATTCACCCCTCCACTTT.